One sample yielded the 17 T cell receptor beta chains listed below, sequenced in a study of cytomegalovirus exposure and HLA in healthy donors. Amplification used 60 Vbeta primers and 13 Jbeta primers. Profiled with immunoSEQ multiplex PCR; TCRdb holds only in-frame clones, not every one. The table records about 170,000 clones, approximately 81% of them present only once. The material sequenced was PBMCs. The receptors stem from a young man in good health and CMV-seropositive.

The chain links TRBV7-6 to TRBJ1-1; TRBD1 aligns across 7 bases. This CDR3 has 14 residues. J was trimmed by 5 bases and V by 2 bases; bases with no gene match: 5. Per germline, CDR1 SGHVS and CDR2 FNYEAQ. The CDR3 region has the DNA TGTGCCAGCAGCTTATCAGGGGGTTGGACTGAAGCTTTCTTT. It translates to CASSLSGGWTEAFF.

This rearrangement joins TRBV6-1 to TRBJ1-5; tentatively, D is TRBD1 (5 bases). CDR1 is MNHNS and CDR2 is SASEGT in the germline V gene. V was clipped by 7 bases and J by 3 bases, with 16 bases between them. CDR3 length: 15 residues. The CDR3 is CASKDGGEYNQPQHF. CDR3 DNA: TGTGCCAGCAAGGATGGAGGGGAATACAATCAGCCCCAGCATTTT.

CDR3 nucleotides: TGTGCCAGCAGCTCGTACAGGGAGAGGACTGAAGCTTTCTTT. Amino acids: CASSSYRERTEAFF. The V and J genes are TRBV5-6 and TRBJ1-1; maybe TRBD1 (6 bases). Trimming stripped 3 bases from V and 5 bases from J, with 14 bases between. Germline-derived CDR1 and CDR2 are SGHDT and YYEEEE. CDR3 length equals 14 residues.

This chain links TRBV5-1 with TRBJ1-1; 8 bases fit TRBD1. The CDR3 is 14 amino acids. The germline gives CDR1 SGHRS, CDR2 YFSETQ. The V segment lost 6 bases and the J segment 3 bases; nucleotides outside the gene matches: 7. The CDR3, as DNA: TGCGCCAGCAACGACAGGGGTGGGGACACTGAAGCTTTCTTT. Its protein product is CASNDRGGDTEAFF.

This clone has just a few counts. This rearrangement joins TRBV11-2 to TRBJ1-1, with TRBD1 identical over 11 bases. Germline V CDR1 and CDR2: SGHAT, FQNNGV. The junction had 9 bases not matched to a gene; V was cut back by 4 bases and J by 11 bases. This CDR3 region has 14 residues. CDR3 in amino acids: CASSSGTGGFIAFF. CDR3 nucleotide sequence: TGTGCCAGCAGCTCCGGGACAGGGGGGTTTATCGCTTTCTTT.

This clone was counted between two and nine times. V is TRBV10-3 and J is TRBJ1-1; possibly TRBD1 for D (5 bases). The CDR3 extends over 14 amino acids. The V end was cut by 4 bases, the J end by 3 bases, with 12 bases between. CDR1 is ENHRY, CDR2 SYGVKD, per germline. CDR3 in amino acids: CAISGGGSDTEAFF. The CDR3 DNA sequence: TGTGCCATCAGTGGGGGGGGGTCGGACACTGAAGCTTTCTTT.

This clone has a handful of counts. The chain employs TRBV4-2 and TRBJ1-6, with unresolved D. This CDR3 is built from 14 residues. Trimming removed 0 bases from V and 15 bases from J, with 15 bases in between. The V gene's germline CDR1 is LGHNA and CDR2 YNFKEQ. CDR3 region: CASSQESGPQNLHF. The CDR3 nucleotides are TGTGCCAGCAGCCAAGAGAGCGGACCCCAGAACCTCCACTTT.

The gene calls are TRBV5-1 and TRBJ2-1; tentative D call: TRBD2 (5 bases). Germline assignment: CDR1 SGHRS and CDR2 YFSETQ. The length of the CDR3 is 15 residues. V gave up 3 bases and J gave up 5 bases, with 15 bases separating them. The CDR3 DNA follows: TGCGCCAGCAGCTGGAGCGGACCCCGCAACAATGAGCAGTTCTTC. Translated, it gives CASSWSGPRNNEQFF.

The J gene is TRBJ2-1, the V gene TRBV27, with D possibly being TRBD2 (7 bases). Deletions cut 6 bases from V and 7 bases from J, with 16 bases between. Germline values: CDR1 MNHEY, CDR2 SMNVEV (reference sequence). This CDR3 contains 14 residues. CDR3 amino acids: CASRLGGALNEQFF. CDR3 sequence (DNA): TGTGCCAGCAGATTAGGGGGGGCTCTGAATGAGCAGTTCTTC.

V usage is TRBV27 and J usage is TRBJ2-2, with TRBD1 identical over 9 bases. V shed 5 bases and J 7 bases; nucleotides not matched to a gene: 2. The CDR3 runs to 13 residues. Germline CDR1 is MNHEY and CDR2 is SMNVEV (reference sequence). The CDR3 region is CASSTDRGGELFF. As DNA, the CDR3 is TGTGCCAGCAGTACGGACAGGGGCGGGGAGCTGTTTTTT.

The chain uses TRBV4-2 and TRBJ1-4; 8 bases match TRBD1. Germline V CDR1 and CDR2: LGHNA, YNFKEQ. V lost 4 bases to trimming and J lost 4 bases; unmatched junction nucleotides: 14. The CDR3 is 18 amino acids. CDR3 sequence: CASSPGQGNSMRNEKLFF. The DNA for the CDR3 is TGTGCCAGCAGCCCTGGACAGGGAAACTCCATGCGTAATGAAAAACTGTTTTTT.

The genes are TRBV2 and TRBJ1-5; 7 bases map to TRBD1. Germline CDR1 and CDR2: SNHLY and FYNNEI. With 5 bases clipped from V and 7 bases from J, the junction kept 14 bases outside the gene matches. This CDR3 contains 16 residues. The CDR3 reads CASSQVDRAGGQPQHF. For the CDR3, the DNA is TGTGCCAGCAGTCAAGTCGACAGGGCTGGGGGACAGCCCCAGCATTTT.

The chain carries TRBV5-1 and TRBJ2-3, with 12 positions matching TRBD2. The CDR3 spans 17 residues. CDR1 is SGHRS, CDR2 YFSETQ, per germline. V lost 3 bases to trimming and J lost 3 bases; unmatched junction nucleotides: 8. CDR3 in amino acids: CASSSTLAGGHTDTQYF. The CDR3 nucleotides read TGCGCCAGCAGCTCAACCCTAGCGGGGGGGCATACAGATACGCAGTATTTT.

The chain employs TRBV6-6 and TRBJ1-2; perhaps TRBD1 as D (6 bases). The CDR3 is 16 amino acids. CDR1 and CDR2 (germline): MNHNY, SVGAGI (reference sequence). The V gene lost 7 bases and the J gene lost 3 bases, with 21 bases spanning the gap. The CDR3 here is CASTPQSQGRYYGYTF. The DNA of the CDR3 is TGTGCCAGCACCCCCCAAAGCCAGGGGAGATACTATGGCTACACCTTC.

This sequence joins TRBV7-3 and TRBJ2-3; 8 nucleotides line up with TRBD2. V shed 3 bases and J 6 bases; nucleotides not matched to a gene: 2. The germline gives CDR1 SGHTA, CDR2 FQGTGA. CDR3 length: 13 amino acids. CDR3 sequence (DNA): TGTGCCAGCAGCTTCGGCGGGGGGGATACGCAGTATTTT. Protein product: CASSFGGGDTQYF.

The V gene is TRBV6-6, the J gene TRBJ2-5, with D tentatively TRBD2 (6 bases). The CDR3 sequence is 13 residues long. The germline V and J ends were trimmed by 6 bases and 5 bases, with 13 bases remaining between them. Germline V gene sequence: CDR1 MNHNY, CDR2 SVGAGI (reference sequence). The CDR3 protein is CASSPAGRETQYF. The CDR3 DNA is TGTGCCAGCAGCCCCGCAGGGAGGGAGACCCAGTACTTC.

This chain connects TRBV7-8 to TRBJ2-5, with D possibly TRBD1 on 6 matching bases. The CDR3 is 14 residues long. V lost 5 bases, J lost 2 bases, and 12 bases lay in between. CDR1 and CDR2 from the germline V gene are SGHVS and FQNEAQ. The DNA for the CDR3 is TGTGCCAGCAGCAGTCTCGGACAGCAAGAGACCCAGTACTTC. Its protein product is CASSSLGQQETQYF.